This TCR beta chain is drawn from a study of graft-versus-host responses after intestinal transplantation (TCRdb year 2021). Study-level background: The transplants that recipients got were multivisceral, liver-intestinal, or isolated intestinal. Every recipient was given anti-thymocyte globulin induction, followed by roughly 3 years of maintenance tacrolimus and steroids. Alloreactive clones were identified by sequencing pre-transplant mixed lymphocyte reaction products and comparing them with unstimulated pre-transplant donor and recipient T cells. A cohort of under 30 intestinal transplant recipients, including one retransplant, was enrolled, and 3 patients lacking pretransplant specimens were excluded. Donor T cell macrochimerism was defined as a peak of at least 4% donor T cells among recipient peripheral blood mononuclear cells. Rather than going through the commercial service, samples from a few later patients were sequenced in-house on an Illumina MiSeq and processed with MiXCR. After intestinal transplantation, graft-versus-host and host-versus-graft alloreactive T cell clones in the graft, circulation and bone marrow were tracked using bulk TCR-beta CDR3 sequencing. Results the study describes overall, beyond this receptor: High GvH to HvG T cell clonal ratios were observed in the allografts of patients with donor T cell macrochimerism. Early after transplant, declines in HvG clones were associated with peak levels of circulating GvH clones. Conclusions were limited by the relatively low number and heterogeneity of intestinal transplant patients. GvH clones were detected in recipient bone marrow, and some appeared earlier in ileal mucosa or blood, consistent with an intestinal mucosal origin.

Based on the germline V gene, the CDR1 and CDR2 sequences are ENHRY and SYGVKD. Trimming costs V 8 bases and J 0 bases, and their ends lie 12 bases apart. From the cysteine up to the phenylalanine, the CDR3 has a length of 14 residues. Only the CDR3 region is kept as DNA, spanning 42 bases read in frame from base 1. The time point label on this specimen signifies: cells obtained before transplantation from donor or recipient. CD3+CD4+ and CD3+CD8+ populations were FACS-sorted from unstimulated pre-transplant donor and recipient cells taken from spleen or lymph nodes. Receptor libraries were prepared by the immunoSEQ multiplex PCR assay. For most patients, genomic DNA was isolated with the Qiagen DNeasy Blood and Tissue Kit and shipped frozen to Adaptive Biotechnologies for TCR sequencing. For most patients, genomic DNA was subjected to high-throughput TCR-beta CDR3 sequencing by Adaptive Biotechnologies. The authors' analysis ran thus. TCR sequencing data for 18 patients were retrieved from Adaptive's ImmunoSEQ software; three other patients were processed with MiXCR and VDJtools. CD4 versus CD8 sorting errors were corrected by removing sequences found in both subsets at a frequency ratio below 5:1. CDR3 nucleotide sequences shared by donor and recipient were removed because the origin of these sequences could not be assigned. To count as alloreactive, a clone needed at least 2-fold expansion over unstimulated cells and a minimum CFSE-low frequency of 0.002% (template counts) or 0.001% (read counts). Clones were considered mappable if detected in sequenced pre-transplant spleen, lymph node, or MLR CFSE-low populations of the donor or recipient. Cumulative frequency of alloreactive clones was calculated as a percentage of all sequences weighted by copy number. TCRdb limited this immuneACCESS table to in-frame rearrangements with V and J called. A share of clones is missing; checked studies link under half to unresolved V genes, and the rest is unexplained. V and J calls plus clone size are reproduced from that table; the DNA served to infer D and trimming. Recorded for this sample are 75,000 to 95,000 clones; around 93% of them occurred a single time. The ten largest account for more than 1.5% of the sample.

A remark on this clone: Its antigen is currently not known. Qualities for individual bases were not recorded, and no much larger clone is one base off.

The chain employs TRBV10-3 and TRBJ2-3; D gene: possibly TRBD1, on 5 matching bases. The TCR was taken from a human donor who received an intestinal transplant. Sample: unstimulated CD8+ T cells sorted from spleen or lymph node cells, taken before intestinal transplant. The DNA sequence reads TGTGCCATCCGACAGCTTGAGAGCACAGATACGCAGTATTTT. This is translated as CAIRQLESTDTQYF.